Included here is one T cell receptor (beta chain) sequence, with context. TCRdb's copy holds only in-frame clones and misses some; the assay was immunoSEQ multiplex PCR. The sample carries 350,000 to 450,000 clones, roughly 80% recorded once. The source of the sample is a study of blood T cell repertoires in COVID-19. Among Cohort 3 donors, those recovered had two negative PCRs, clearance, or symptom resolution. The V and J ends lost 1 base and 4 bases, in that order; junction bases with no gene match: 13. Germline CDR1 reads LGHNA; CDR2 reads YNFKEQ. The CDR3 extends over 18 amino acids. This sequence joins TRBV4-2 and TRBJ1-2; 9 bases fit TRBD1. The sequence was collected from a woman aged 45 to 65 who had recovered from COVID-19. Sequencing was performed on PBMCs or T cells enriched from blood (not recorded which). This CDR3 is CASSQVERGQGGSYGYTF. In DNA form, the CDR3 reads TGTGCCAGCAGCCAAGTTGAAAGGGGACAGGGCGGTTCCTATGGCTACACCTTC.